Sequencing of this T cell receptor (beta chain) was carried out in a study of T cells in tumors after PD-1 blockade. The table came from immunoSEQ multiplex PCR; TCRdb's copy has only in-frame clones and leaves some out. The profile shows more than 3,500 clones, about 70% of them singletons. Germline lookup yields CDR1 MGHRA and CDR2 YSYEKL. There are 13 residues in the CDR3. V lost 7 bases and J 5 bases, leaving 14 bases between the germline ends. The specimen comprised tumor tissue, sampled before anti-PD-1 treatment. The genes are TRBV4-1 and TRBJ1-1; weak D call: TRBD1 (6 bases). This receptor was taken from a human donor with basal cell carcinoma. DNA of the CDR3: TGCGCCAGCAATAGGGGGGGAGTAACTGAAGCTTTCTTT. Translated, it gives CASNRGGVTEAFF.